The rows below give T cell receptor beta chains drawn from one sample of a study of T cells in Graves' hyperthyroidism and ophthalmopathy. TCRdb ran MiXCR on the multiplex PCR reads and lists one entry per CDR3 protein. The data hold just under 750,000 distinct CDR3 sequences, with about a third observed a single time. Sequences were obtained from blood. The source of these receptors is a woman between 40 and 55 years old with Graves' hyperthyroidism. Both conserved end residues are part of each CDR3. A D gene is named only where the DNA matches it firmly. Rows give clone size only sometimes, using once, few, many, or a class for an expanded clone.

size: NA; V: TRBV10-3; D: NA; J: TRBJ2-1; DNA: TGTGCCATCAGTGAGTCGACAGGCCAGGGGCGATTGTTCTTC; CDR3: CAISESTGQGRLFF
size: many; V: TRBV9; D: TRBD1; J: TRBJ1-3; DNA: TGTGCCAGCAGCGTTCAGGGGGCGAGTGGAAACACCATATATTTT; CDR3: CASSVQGASGNTIYF
size: NA; V: TRBV2; D: NA; J: TRBJ2-7; DNA: TGTGCCAGCAGTGACTTGGAACCCTCCTACGAGCAGTACTTC; CDR3: CASSDLEPSYEQYF
size: few; V: TRBV19; D: NA; J: TRBJ2-5; DNA: TGTGCCAGTAGTACCTTACAGGACCCGACCCAGTACTTC; CDR3: CASSTLQDPTQYF
size: NA; V: TRBV12-3/TRBV12-4; D: NA; J: TRBJ1-5; DNA: TGTGCCAGCGCGGGGGTTAATAGCAATCAGCCCCAGCATTTT; CDR3: CASAGVNSNQPQHF
size: NA; V: TRBV20-1; D: NA; J: TRBJ1-6; DNA: TGCAGTGCTAGAGATTGGCAGAGTAGCTCCTATAATTCACCCCTCCACTTT; CDR3: CSARDWQSSSYNSPLHF
size: many; V: TRBV25-1; D: NA; J: TRBJ1-4; DNA: TGTGCCAGCAGTGACTACGGTCCTGAAAAACTGTTTTTT; CDR3: CASSDYGPEKLFF
size: many; V: TRBV10-3; D: NA; J: TRBJ1-2; DNA: TGTGCCATCAGTGAGCGAAACTTCGATGGCTACACCTTC; CDR3: CAISERNFDGYTF
size: many; V: TRBV7-9; D: TRBD1; J: TRBJ1-4; DNA: TGTGCCAGCAGCTTAGTGGGACAGGATAATGAAAAACTGTTTTTT; CDR3: CASSLVGQDNEKLFF
size: NA; V: TRBV7-9; D: TRBD2; J: TRBJ2-5; DNA: TGTGCCAGCAGCCACCCGGGACTAGCGGGAGAGACCCAGCACTTC; CDR3: CASSHPGLAGETQHF
size: NA; V: TRBV27; D: NA; J: TRBJ1-2; DNA: TGTGCCACCGGGCCCACGGACACCGACTATGGCTACACCTTC; CDR3: CATGPTDTDYGYTF
size: NA; V: TRBV7-7; D: NA; J: TRBJ2-5; DNA: TGTGCCAGCACCCCAATGGGGTCGGGGGAGATCCAGTACTTC; CDR3: CASTPMGSGEIQYF
size: NA; V: TRBV7-2; D: TRBD1; J: TRBJ2-1; DNA: TGTGCCAGCAGACATTTCCGGGACAGGGGGCACTATGAGCAGTTCTTC; CDR3: CASRHFRDRGHYEQFF